This T cell receptor beta chain was recorded in a study of T-cell memory formation after mild COVID-19. Study-wide background: TCR clusters largely stayed donor specific.

The V segment lost 3 bases and the J segment 3 bases; nucleotides outside the gene matches: 4. The CDR3 loop spans 16 amino acids. CDR1 is KGHDR and CDR2 is SFDVKD in the germline V gene. A single record per CDR3 protein comes from TCRdb applying MiXCR to the 5' RACE reads. This table has about 500,000 distinct CDR3 sequences, roughly 20% appearing once. The chain has TRBV24-1 and TRBJ2-5, with 12 bases identical to TRBD2. Sequenced sample: PBMCs or a T cell subset sorted from them (not recorded which). The TCR originated in an adult woman who had mild COVID-19 (a few samples of this study predate the infection). Cell type and time point are not known. Here the CDR3 DNA reads TGTGCCACCAGTGATCTCAGACTAGCGGGAGAAGAGACCCAGTACTTC. It encodes CATSDLRLAGEETQYF.